The text below deals with one T cell receptor beta chain. At the DNA level, this CDR3 is encoded by other sequences in the same sample as well. Naive CD8 cells were CD45RO-negative, positively selected for CCR7, excluding terminally differentiated effector memory CD45RA+ cells. This specimen comes from a study of shared clonotypes between healthy human individuals. At the level of the study: Each donor had three CD4 naive, three CD4 memory, two CD8 naive and one CD8 memory plate.

V dropped 0 bases and J dropped 7; count of bases not matched to a gene: 2. CDR1 MDHEN and CDR2 SYDVKM come from the germline V gene. The length of the CDR3 is 14 residues. In the original workflow: There were no quality scores in the junction-only immunoSEQ sequences, so filtering differed. Data came from immunoSEQ multiplex PCR; TCRdb stores just in-frame clones and leaves some out. D and trimming were read from the DNA, whereas the V and J calls and clone size are those reported in that table. The sample carries around 2.1 million clones, just over 90% recorded once. The sample consisted of naive CD8+ T cells from PBMCs. This sequence originates from a man aged 18 to 35 in good health. Some clones in this sample may be carry-over from other donors' samples. The J gene is TRBJ1-5, the V gene TRBV28, with 8 bases that match TRBD1. The CDR3 spells CASSLWAGGQPQHF. CDR3 nucleotide sequence: TGTGCCAGCAGTTTATGGGCAGGGGGCCAGCCCCAGCATTTT. Combining the CDR3 with reference TRBV28 and TRBJ1-5 gives the whole variable domain DVKVTQSSRYLVKRTGEKVFLECVQDMDHENMFWYRQDPGLGLRLIYFSYDVKMKEKGDIPEGYSVSREKKERFSLILESASTNQTSMYLCASSLWAGGQPQHFGDGTRLSIL.